This TCR beta chain was captured by sequencing in a study of blood T cell repertoires in COVID-19. Per the authors' pipeline: Reference gene primer amplification yielded estimated nucleated cell counts. Sequenced by immunoSEQ multiplex PCR; TCRdb stores in-frame clones only, minus some. That table furnishes V, J and clone size, whereas the DNA furnished D and trimming. Altogether about 68,000 clones are present, about 89% being singletons, with the ten largest covering just over 2.5%. There are 14 residues in the CDR3. From germline, CDR1 is SQVTM and CDR2 ANQGSEA. V lost 3 bases, J lost 2 bases, and 11 bases lay in between.

The chain couples TRBV29-1 to TRBJ1-3; D not certain. This TCR was recovered from a man aged 45-65 years with COVID-19, enrolled during active disease. Input material: peripheral blood. DNA for the CDR3: TGCAGCGTTGAGCGTTCCGGGGCTGGAAACACCATATATTTT. Residues: CSVERSGAGNTIYF.